This T cell receptor beta chain was observed in a study of shared clonotypes between healthy human individuals. In the study overall: Used for every donor were three CD4 naive, three CD4 memory, two CD8 naive and one CD8 memory plate.

Germline loops: CDR1 SQVTM, CDR2 ANQGSEA. Trimming took off 5 bases at V and 4 bases at J, with 11 bases between the two ends. This CDR3 has 12 residues. Memory CD4+ cells were the fraction left after CD45RA+ naive selection. Assay used: immunoSEQ multiplex PCR; TCRdb lists only in-frame clones, some missing. The repertoire holds around 2.5 million clones, with 93% as singletons. The chain joins TRBV29-1 to TRBJ1-2; possible D gene TRBD1, 5 bases. The specimen was naive CD4+ T cells from PBMCs. Subset in this sample: CD45RA+ positively selected. The clonotype was recovered from a man younger than 30 in good health. Some clones in this sample may be carry-over from other donors' samples. CDR3 in amino acids: CSVSGTVYGYTF. The CDR3 nucleotides read TGCAGCGTTTCTGGGACGGTCTATGGCTACACCTTC.